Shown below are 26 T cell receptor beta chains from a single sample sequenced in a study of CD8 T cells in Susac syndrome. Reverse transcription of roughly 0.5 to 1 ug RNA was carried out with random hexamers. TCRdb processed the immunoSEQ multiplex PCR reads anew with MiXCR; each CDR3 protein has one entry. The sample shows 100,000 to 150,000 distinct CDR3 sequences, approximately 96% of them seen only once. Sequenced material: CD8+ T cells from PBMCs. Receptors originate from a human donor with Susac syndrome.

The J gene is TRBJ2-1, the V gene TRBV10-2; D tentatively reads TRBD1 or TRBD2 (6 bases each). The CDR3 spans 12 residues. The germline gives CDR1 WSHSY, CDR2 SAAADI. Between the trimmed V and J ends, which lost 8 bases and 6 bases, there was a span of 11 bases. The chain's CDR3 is CASFGGPNEQFF. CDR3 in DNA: TGCGCCAGCTTTGGGGGGCCCAATGAGCAGTTCTTC.

Here the CDR3 reads CASSLVTSGRTYEQYF. The CDR3 DNA sequence: TGTGCCAGCAGCTTGGTGACTAGCGGGCGCACCTACGAGCAGTACTTC. The chain has TRBV5-6 and TRBJ2-7, with 10 bases lining up with TRBD2. Losses at the gene ends were 0 bases for V and 2 bases for J; bases not matched to a gene: 5. The CDR3 is 16 residues long. The germline gives CDR1 SGHDT, CDR2 YYEEEE.

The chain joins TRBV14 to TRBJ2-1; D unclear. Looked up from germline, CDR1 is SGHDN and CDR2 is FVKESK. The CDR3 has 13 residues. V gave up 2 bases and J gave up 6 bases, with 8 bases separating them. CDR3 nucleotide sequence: TGTGCCAGCAGCCAATACCTAACCAATGAGCAGTTCTTC. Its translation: CASSQYLTNEQFF.

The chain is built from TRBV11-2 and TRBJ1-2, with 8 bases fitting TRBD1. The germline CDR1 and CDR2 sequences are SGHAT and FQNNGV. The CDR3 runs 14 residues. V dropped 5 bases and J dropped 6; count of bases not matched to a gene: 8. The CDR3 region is CASSPPGQGHGYTF. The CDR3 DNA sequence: TGTGCCAGCAGCCCCCCAGGACAGGGTCATGGCTACACCTTC. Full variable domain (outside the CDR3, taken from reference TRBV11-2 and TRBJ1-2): EAGVAQSPRYKIIEKRQSVAFWCNPISGHATLYWYQQILGQGPKLLIQFQNNGVVDDSQLPKDRFSAERLKGVDSTLKIQPAKLEDSAVYLCASSPPGQGHGYTFGSGTRLTVV.

The DNA for the CDR3 is TGTGCCAGCAGTTCTGTAGCGGGAGGGCCCAGTACAACCACAGATACGCAGTATTTT. Translated, it gives CASSSVAGGPSTTTDTQYF. This chain links TRBV12-3 or TRBV12-4 with TRBJ2-3, with 11 bases identical to TRBD2. CDR3 length equals 19 residues. V lost 4 bases to trimming and J lost 2 bases; unmatched junction nucleotides: 14.

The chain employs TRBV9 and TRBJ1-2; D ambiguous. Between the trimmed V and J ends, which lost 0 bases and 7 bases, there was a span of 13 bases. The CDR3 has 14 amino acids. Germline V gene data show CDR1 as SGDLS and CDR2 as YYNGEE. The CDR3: CASSVVGNSGGYTF. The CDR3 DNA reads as TGTGCCAGCAGCGTAGTTGGTAATTCGGGTGGCTACACCTTC.

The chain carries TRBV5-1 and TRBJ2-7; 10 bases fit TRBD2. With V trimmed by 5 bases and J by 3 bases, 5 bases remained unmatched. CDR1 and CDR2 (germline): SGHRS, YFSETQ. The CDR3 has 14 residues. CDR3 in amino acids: CASSRTSGDYEQYF. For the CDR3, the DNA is TGCGCCAGCAGTAGGACTAGCGGAGACTACGAGCAGTACTTC.

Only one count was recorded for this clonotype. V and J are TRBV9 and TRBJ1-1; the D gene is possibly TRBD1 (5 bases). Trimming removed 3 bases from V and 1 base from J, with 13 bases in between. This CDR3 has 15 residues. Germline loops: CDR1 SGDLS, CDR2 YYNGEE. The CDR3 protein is CASSAGTTGNTEAFF. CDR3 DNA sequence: TGTGCCAGCAGCGCGGGGACTACAGGGAACACTGAAGCTTTCTTT. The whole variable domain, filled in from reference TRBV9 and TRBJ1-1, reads DSGVTQTPKHLITATGQRVTLRCSPRSGDLSVYWYQQSLDQGLQFLIQYYNGEERAKGNILERFSAQQFPDLHSELNLSSLELGDSALYFCASSAGTTGNTEAFFGQGTRLTVV.

CDR3 coding DNA: TGTGCCATCAGTGAAGCGAGGACCGCCAAAGCCTACGAGCAGTACTTC. Translating gives CAISEARTAKAYEQYF. V usage is TRBV10-3 and J usage is TRBJ2-7; no definite D call. Deletions cut 3 bases from V and 2 bases from J, with 17 bases between. Germline V gives CDR1 ENHRY, CDR2 SYGVKD. CDR3 length: 16 residues.

The CDR3 DNA reads as TGTGCCAGCACCGGGGGAGCTGGCGAAAGTAACTATGGCTACACCTTC. Residues: CASTGGAGESNYGYTF. The gene calls are TRBV12-3 or TRBV12-4 and TRBJ1-2, with a possible D match to TRBD1 (5 bases). V lost 7 bases, J lost 1 base, and 19 bases lay in between. The CDR3 is 16 amino acids.

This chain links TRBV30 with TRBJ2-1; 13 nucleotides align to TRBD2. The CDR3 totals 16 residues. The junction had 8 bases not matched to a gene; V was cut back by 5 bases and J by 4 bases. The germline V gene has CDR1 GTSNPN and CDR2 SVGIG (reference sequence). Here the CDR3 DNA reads TGTGCCTGGTCGACTAGCGGGGGGACATTATACAATGAGCAGTTCTTC. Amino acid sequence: CAWSTSGGTLYNEQFF.

The CDR3 DNA is TGTGCCAGCACCCTCCAGGGGCATGGCTACACCTTC. It specifies CASTLQGHGYTF. The genes are TRBV12-3 or TRBV12-4 and TRBJ1-2, with a tentative D call TRBD1 (6 bases). The CDR3 extends over 12 amino acids. V gave up 7 bases and J gave up 6 bases, with 12 bases separating them.

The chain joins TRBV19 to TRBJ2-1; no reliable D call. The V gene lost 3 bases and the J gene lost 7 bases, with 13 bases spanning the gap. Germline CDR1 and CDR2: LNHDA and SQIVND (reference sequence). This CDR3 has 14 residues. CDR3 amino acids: CASSMGATGNEQFF. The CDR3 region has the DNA TGTGCCAGTAGTATGGGCGCCACGGGTAATGAGCAGTTCTTC. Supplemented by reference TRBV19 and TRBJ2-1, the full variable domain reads DGGITQSPKYLFRKEGQNVTLSCEQNLNHDAMYWYRQDPGQGLRLIYYSQIVNDFQKGDIAEGYSVSREKKESFPLTVTSAQKNPTAFYLCASSMGATGNEQFFGPGTRLTVL.

The CDR3 DNA sequence: TGTGCCAGCACGACAGGGGAGGTCACTGGGGCCAACGTCCTGACTTTC. Amino acids: CASTTGEVTGANVLTF. The chain joins TRBV3-1 to TRBJ2-6; 8 bases fit TRBD1. This CDR3 contains 16 residues. The V gene end was trimmed by 7 bases and the J gene end by 2 bases; junction bases not matched to a gene: 7. Per germline, CDR1 LGHDT and CDR2 YNNKEL (reference sequence).

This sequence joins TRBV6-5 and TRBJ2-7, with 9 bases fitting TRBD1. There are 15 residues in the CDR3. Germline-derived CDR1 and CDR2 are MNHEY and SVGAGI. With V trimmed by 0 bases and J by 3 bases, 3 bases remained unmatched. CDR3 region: CASSYSLTGGYEQYF. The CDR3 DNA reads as TGTGCCAGCAGTTACTCCCTGACAGGGGGCTACGAGCAGTACTTC.

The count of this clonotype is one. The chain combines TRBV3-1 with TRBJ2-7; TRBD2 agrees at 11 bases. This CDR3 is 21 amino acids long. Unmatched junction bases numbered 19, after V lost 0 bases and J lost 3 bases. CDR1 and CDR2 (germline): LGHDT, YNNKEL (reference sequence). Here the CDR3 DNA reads TGTGCCAGCAGCCAAGAAGTAATGGCGCGGCTAGCGGGGGGAACGATCTACGAGCAGTACTTC. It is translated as CASSQEVMARLAGGTIYEQYF.

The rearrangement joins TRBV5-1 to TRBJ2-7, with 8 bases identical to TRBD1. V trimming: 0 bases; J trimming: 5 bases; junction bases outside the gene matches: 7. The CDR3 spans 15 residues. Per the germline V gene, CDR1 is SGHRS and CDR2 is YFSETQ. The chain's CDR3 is CASSLGSGGGDEQYF. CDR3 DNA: TGCGCCAGCAGCTTGGGGTCAGGGGGCGGCGACGAGCAGTACTTC.

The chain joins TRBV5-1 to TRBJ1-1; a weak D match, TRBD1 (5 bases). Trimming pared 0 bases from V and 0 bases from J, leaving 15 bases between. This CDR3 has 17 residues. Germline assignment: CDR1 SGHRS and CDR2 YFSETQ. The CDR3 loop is CASSLAFAGEMNTEAFF. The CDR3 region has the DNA TGCGCCAGCAGCTTGGCCTTTGCGGGGGAAATGAACACTGAAGCTTTCTTT.

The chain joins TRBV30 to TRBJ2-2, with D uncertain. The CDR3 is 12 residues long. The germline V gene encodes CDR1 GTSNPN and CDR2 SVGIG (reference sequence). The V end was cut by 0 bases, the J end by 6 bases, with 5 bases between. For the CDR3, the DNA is TGTGCCTGGAGTGTAGTTGCCGGGGAGCTGTTTTTT. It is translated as CAWSVVAGELFF.

This chain's CDR3 is CASSHPPSDTQYF. The CDR3 nucleotides are TGTGCCAGCAGCCACCCACCTTCGGATACGCAGTATTTT. V and J are TRBV7-2 and TRBJ2-3; D is ambiguous. V was clipped by 5 bases and J by 6 bases, with 12 bases between them. From germline, CDR1 is SGHTA and CDR2 FQGNSA. This CDR3 has 13 residues.

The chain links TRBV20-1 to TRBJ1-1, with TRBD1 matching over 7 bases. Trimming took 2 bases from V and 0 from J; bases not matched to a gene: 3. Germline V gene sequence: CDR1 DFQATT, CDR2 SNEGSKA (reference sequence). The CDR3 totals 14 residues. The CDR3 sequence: CSARPRGMNTEAFF. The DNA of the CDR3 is TGCAGTGCTAGACCCAGGGGGATGAACACTGAAGCTTTCTTT.

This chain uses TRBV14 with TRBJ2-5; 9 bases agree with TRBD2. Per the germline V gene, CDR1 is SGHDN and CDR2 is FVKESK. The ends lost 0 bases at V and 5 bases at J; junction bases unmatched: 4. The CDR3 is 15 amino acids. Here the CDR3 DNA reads TGTGCCAGCAGCCAAGATCTAGCGGGGCGGGAGACCCAGTACTTC. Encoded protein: CASSQDLAGRETQYF.

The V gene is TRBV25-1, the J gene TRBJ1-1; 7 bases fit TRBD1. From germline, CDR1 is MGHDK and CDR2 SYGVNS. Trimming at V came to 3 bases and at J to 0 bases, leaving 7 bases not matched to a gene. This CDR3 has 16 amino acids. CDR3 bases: TGTGCCAGCAGTGACCCCACCACAGGGGTGAACACTGAAGCTTTCTTT. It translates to CASSDPTTGVNTEAFF. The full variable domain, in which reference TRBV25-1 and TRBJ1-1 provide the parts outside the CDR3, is EADIYQTPRYLVIGTGKKITLECSQTMGHDKMYWYQQDPGMELHLIHYSYGVNSTEKGDLSSESTVSRIRTEHFPLTLESARPSHTSQYLCASSDPTTGVNTEAFFGQGTRLTVV.

The CDR3 loop is CASSGIGGVSDEQFF. CDR3 coding DNA: TGTGCCAGCAGTGGCATAGGGGGGGTCAGCGATGAGCAGTTCTTC. The rearrangement links TRBV6-4 to TRBJ2-1, with D maybe TRBD2 (7 bases). This CDR3 has 15 residues. The V end was cut by 4 bases, the J end by 8 bases, with 18 bases between. CDR1 is MRHNA and CDR2 is SNTAGT in the germline V gene.

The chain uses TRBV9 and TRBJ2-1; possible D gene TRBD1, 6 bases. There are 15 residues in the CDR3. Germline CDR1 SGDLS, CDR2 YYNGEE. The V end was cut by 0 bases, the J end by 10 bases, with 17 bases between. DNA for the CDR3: TGTGCCAGCAGCGTAGAATCAGGGGCATCGGGAGAGCAGTTCTTC. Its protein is CASSVESGASGEQFF.

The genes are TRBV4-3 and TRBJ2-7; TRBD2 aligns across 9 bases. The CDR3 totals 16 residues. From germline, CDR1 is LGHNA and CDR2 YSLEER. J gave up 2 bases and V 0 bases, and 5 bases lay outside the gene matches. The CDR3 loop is CASSQELAGYTYEQYF. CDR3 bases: TGCGCCAGCAGCCAAGAACTAGCGGGTTACACCTACGAGCAGTACTTC.